This is a list of T cell receptor beta chains from one sample in a study of T cells expressing NK-cell markers. TCRdb reprocessed the 5' RACE reads; each CDR3 protein has one entry and no DNA is given. Recorded for this sample: hundreds of thousands of distinct CDR3 sequences. Sequenced input: blood T cells: a sorted CD56 or NKG2C T cell subset, CD4+ or CD8+ T cells, or bulk PBMC T cells (not recorded which). The receptors here all came from a woman aged 18-70 years in good health. Each CDR3 is given with its conserved first and last residue. Not all rows give a size; the values are once, few, many and, for expanded clones, a class.

clone size: .
J gene: TRBJ2-4
CDR3 length: 15
V gene: TRBV3-1
CDR3 protein: CASSQGQGVENIQYF

clone size: .
J gene: TRBJ2-1
CDR3 length: 14
V gene: TRBV20-1
CDR3 protein: CSARERSSYNEQFF

clone size: .
J gene: TRBJ2-4
CDR3 length: 15
V gene: TRBV3-1
CDR3 protein: CASSQGGLAKNIQYF

clone size: .
J gene: TRBJ1-2
CDR3 length: 15
V gene: TRBV7-3
CDR3 protein: CASSPGGGLNYGFTF

clone size: .
J gene: TRBJ2-7
CDR3 length: 14
V gene: TRBV4-2
CDR3 protein: CASSQGDRAYEQYF

clone size: .
J gene: TRBJ1-3
CDR3 length: 17
V gene: TRBV7-3
CDR3 protein: CASSSHTGTGTGNTIYF

clone size: .
J gene: TRBJ2-7
CDR3 length: 18
V gene: TRBV4-2
CDR3 protein: CASSQGIYRAESSYEQYF

clone size: .
J gene: TRBJ1-4
CDR3 length: 12
V gene: TRBV6-6
CDR3 protein: CASSAGLGKLFF

clone size: .
J gene: TRBJ2-7
CDR3 length: 13
V gene: TRBV30
CDR3 protein: CAWTPGGPQEQYF

clone size: .
J gene: TRBJ2-1
CDR3 length: 15
V gene: TRBV29-1
CDR3 protein: CSAGSFGTASNEQFF

clone size: .
J gene: TRBJ2-7
CDR3 length: 15
V gene: TRBV7-9
CDR3 protein: CASSPLTGRAYEQYF

clone size: .
J gene: TRBJ2-7
CDR3 length: 14
V gene: TRBV5-4
CDR3 protein: CATTRRQYDYEQYF

clone size: .
J gene: TRBJ1-2
CDR3 length: 14
V gene: TRBV12-3/TRBV12-4
CDR3 protein: CASSSSPGVWGYTF

clone size: .
J gene: TRBJ2-5
CDR3 length: 14
V gene: TRBV27
CDR3 protein: CASSLRGAWETQYF

clone size: .
J gene: TRBJ2-1
CDR3 length: 16
V gene: TRBV12-3/TRBV12-4
CDR3 protein: CASSSSGTGVGNEQFF

clone size: .
J gene: TRBJ2-7
CDR3 length: 16
V gene: TRBV11-3
CDR3 protein: CASIFKGGTNPYEQYF

clone size: .
J gene: TRBJ2-1
CDR3 length: 16
V gene: TRBV21-1
CDR3 protein: CASSPKSGQMYNEQFF

clone size: .
J gene: TRBJ2-3
CDR3 length: 14
V gene: TRBV30
CDR3 protein: CAWSPPGGSDTQYF

clone size: .
J gene: TRBJ1-5
CDR3 length: 13
V gene: TRBV12-3/TRBV12-4
CDR3 protein: CASSLLTQGPQHF

clone size: .
J gene: TRBJ1-2
CDR3 length: 14
V gene: TRBV2
CDR3 protein: CASSERVTLGGYTF

clone size: .
J gene: TRBJ2-1
CDR3 length: 15
V gene: TRBV30
CDR3 protein: CAWSSPGLANNEQFF

clone size: .
J gene: TRBJ2-2
CDR3 length: 13
V gene: TRBV12-3/TRBV12-4
CDR3 protein: CASDRGGTGELFF

clone size: .
J gene: TRBJ2-5
CDR3 length: 18
V gene: TRBV25-1
CDR3 protein: CASSDSLRDSSLRETQYF

clone size: .
J gene: TRBJ2-5
CDR3 length: 15
V gene: TRBV6-2/TRBV6-3
CDR3 protein: CASSPARTAQETQYF

clone size: .
J gene: TRBJ1-5
CDR3 length: 17
V gene: TRBV28
CDR3 protein: CASRFPDRGRGYQPQHF

clone size: .
J gene: TRBJ1-1
CDR3 length: 14
V gene: TRBV4-3
CDR3 protein: CASSQDYSNTEAFF

clone size: .
J gene: TRBJ2-1
CDR3 length: 13
V gene: TRBV12-3/TRBV12-4
CDR3 protein: CASSLSRTNEQFF

clone size: .
J gene: TRBJ2-7
CDR3 length: 12
V gene: TRBV10-3
CDR3 protein: CAISLDTYEQYF

clone size: .
J gene: TRBJ2-5
CDR3 length: 14
V gene: TRBV7-9
CDR3 protein: CASSLMERSATQYF

clone size: .
J gene: TRBJ1-1
CDR3 length: 15
V gene: TRBV7-8
CDR3 protein: CASSLVFGGATEAFF

clone size: .
J gene: TRBJ2-3
CDR3 length: 13
V gene: TRBV5-1
CDR3 protein: CASSQISPDTQYF

clone size: .
J gene: TRBJ2-2
CDR3 length: 16
V gene: TRBV9
CDR3 protein: CASSIGQGANTGELFF

clone size: .
J gene: TRBJ2-4
CDR3 length: 16
V gene: TRBV7-9
CDR3 protein: CASSPWGGTDRYIQYF

clone size: .
J gene: TRBJ1-1
CDR3 length: 13
V gene: TRBV7-2
CDR3 protein: CASSPQYNTEAFF

clone size: .
J gene: TRBJ2-1
CDR3 length: 11
V gene: TRBV12-3/TRBV12-4
CDR3 protein: CASSFGHEQFF

clone size: .
J gene: TRBJ2-7
CDR3 length: 13
V gene: TRBV23-1
CDR3 protein: CASPRQSSYEQYF

clone size: .
J gene: TRBJ1-2
CDR3 length: 13
V gene: TRBV29-1
CDR3 protein: CSVGDVGDYGYTF

clone size: medium-sized
J gene: TRBJ1-2
CDR3 length: 12
V gene: TRBV6-5
CDR3 protein: CASSYGGEGYTF

clone size: .
J gene: TRBJ2-2
CDR3 length: 14
V gene: TRBV24-1
CDR3 protein: CATSATGRTGELFF

clone size: .
J gene: TRBJ2-1
CDR3 length: 14
V gene: TRBV12-3/TRBV12-4
CDR3 protein: CASGPSGSYNEQFF